A single sample is the source of the 3 T cell receptor beta chains below, sequenced in a study of cytomegalovirus exposure and HLA in healthy donors. The PCR contained 60 Vbeta and 13 Jbeta primers. Sequenced by immunoSEQ multiplex PCR; TCRdb stores in-frame clones only, minus some. Here the sample spans 100,000 to 150,000 clones, roughly 88% being singletons. The sequenced material came from PBMCs. The receptors were gathered from a boy between 10 and 17 years old in good health and CMV-seronegative.

The V gene is TRBV7-2, the J gene TRBJ2-3; 14 positions agree with TRBD2. V dropped 5 bases and J dropped 2; count of bases not matched to a gene: 6. The CDR3 is 17 residues long. Germline CDR1 reads SGHTA; CDR2 reads FQGNSA. The CDR3 DNA reads as TGTGCCAGCAGCCTACGACTAGCGGGGGGGCCCACAGATACGCAGTATTTT. Protein: CASSLRLAGGPTDTQYF. The full variable domain, with the rest looked up from reference TRBV7-2 and TRBJ2-3, is GAGVSQSPSNKVTEKGKDVELRCDPISGHTALYWYRQSLGQGLEFLIYFQGNSAPDKSGLPSDRFSAERTGGSVSTLTIQRTQQEDSAVYLCASSLRLAGGPTDTQYFGPGTRLTVL.

The CDR3 sequence is CSVDLTGAFF. DNA for the CDR3: TGCAGCGTTGACTTAACAGGGGCTTTCTTT. V gene TRBV29-1 combines with J gene TRBJ1-1, with a weak D call TRBD1 (6 bases). The CDR3 consists of 10 residues. V was shortened by 3 bases and J by 11 bases, with 10 bases between the two germline ends. Germline-derived CDR1 and CDR2 are SQVTM and ANQGSEA. The whole variable domain, filled in from reference TRBV29-1 and TRBJ1-1, reads SAVISQKPSRDICQRGTSLTIQCQVDSQVTMMFWYRQQPGQSLTLIATANQGSEATYESGFVIDKFPISRPNLTFSTLTVSNMSPEDSSIYLCSVDLTGAFFGQGTRLTVV.

The chain has TRBV18 and TRBJ2-5; D is possibly TRBD1 (5 bases). From germline, CDR1 is KGHSH and CDR2 LQKENI. V was shortened by 7 bases and J by 4 bases, with 10 bases between the two germline ends. This CDR3 is built from 12 residues. CDR3 nucleotide sequence: TGTGCCAGCTTGGGGCCGAGAGAGACCCAGTACTTC. Translation: CASLGPRETQYF.